The rows below give T cell receptor beta chains drawn from one sample of a study of technical replicates of blood from several donors. The method was immunoSEQ multiplex PCR; TCRdb's version includes in-frame clones alone and lacks a portion of them. Here the sample spans 45,000 to 50,000 clones, about 94% being singletons. Sequenced material: PBMCs. The receptors were gathered from a human donor in good health. Some clones in this sample may be carry-over from other donors' samples. The CDR3 runs from the conserved cysteine through the conserved F or W. The D gene is left open where the match is weak. The size of a clone is reported for some rows only, either as once, few or many, or as a class for expanded clones.

d_gene,v_gene,abundance,j_gene,CDR3nt,CDR3aa
-,TRBV5-1,-,TRBJ1-2,TGCGCCAGCAGCTTTGGGACAAATGGCTACACCTTC,CASSFGTNGYTF
-,TRBV2,-,TRBJ1-2,TGTGCCAGCAGTGATCTTCAGAGGGGGGGCTACACCTTC,CASSDLQRGGYTF
TRBD2,TRBV5-1,-,TRBJ2-5,TGCGCCAGCAGCAGGGGGACTAGGTTTGGTCAAGAGACCCAGTACTTC,CASSRGTRFGQETQYF
TRBD1,TRBV6-5,-,TRBJ2-1,TGTGCCAGCCGGGGGCGGACAGGGAGTAATGAGCAGTTCTTC,CASRGRTGSNEQFF
-,TRBV7-9,-,TRBJ2-5,TGTGCCAGCAGGCCATCAGGGGAGGGCGAGACCCAGTACTTC,CASRPSGEGETQYF
TRBD2,TRBV6-5,-,TRBJ2-7,TGTGCCAGCAGGCCCTCTAGCGGGGGAGTCTACGAGCAGTACTTC,CASRPSSGGVYEQYF
TRBD1,TRBV7-9,-,TRBJ1-3,TGTGCCAGCAGCTTCGGGGACAGAGACTCTGGAAACACCATATATTTT,CASSFGDRDSGNTIYF
TRBD1,TRBV5-1,-,TRBJ2-6,TGCGCCAGCAGCTACGACAGGGGTAGCTCTGGGGCCAACGTCCTGACTTTC,CASSYDRGSSGANVLTF
-,TRBV18,once,TRBJ1-2,TGTGCCAGCTCACCAGGGAGTCGCTACACCTTC,CASSPGSRYTF
TRBD2,TRBV5-1,-,TRBJ2-7,TGCGCCAGCAGGCGGGGGGAAACCTACGAGCAGTACTTC,CASRRGETYEQYF
-,TRBV5-8,-,TRBJ1-1,TGTGCCAGCAGCTCCAGGGTGGGGAACACTGAAGCTTTCTTT,CASSSRVGNTEAFF
-,TRBV5-6,-,TRBJ1-1,TGTGCCAGCAGGGGCCGGGGGGGCATTACTGCTTTCTTT,CASRGRGGITAFF
-,TRBV6-1,-,TRBJ1-2,TGTGCCAGCAGTGATTTCGCTACAGGATCTTGGGGCTACACCTTC,CASSDFATGSWGYTF
-,TRBV7-6,once,TRBJ1-1,TGTGCCAGCAGCCCAGGAAAGTCTATGAACACTGAAGCTTTCTTT,CASSPGKSMNTEAFF
-,TRBV12-1,-,TRBJ2-3,TGTGCCAGCAGCCTTGGGTCCTGGAGTCCAGATACGCAGTATTTT,CASSLGSWSPDTQYF
-,TRBV7-2,once,TRBJ2-2,TGTGCCAGCACCCTCGCAGTGGGAGAAACCGGGGAGCTGTTTTTT,CASTLAVGETGELFF
-,TRBV6-5,-,TRBJ1-3,TGTGCCAGCAGTTACTCTGGACAGGGAAACACCATATATTTT,CASSYSGQGNTIYF
-,TRBV29-1,-,TRBJ1-1,TGCAGCGTTTCCTCCCCGGAGACAGCTTCTGAAGCTTTCTTT,CSVSSPETASEAFF
TRBD1,TRBV4-3,-,TRBJ1-6,TGCGCCAGCAGCCGAGATTACAGGGGTACCGATTCACCCCTCCACTTT,CASSRDYRGTDSPLHF
TRBD2,TRBV5-4,-,TRBJ2-1,TGTGCCAGCAGCACCTCCAGCGGGAGGGCCGAACAGTTCTTC,CASSTSSGRAEQFF
TRBD1,TRBV15,-,TRBJ2-7,TGTGCCACCAGCAGAGAACCAGGGGGCGCGATTTACGAGCAGTACTTC,CATSREPGGAIYEQYF
-,TRBV7-6,-,TRBJ2-1,TGTGCCAGCAGCTTAGGGGCTAGCGTAACTCAGGAGCAGTTCTTC,CASSLGASVTQEQFF
-,TRBV21-1,-,TRBJ2-2,TGTGCCAGCAGCAAAGAGATTAGCGGGATGTTCGGGGAGCTGTTTTTT,CASSKEISGMFGELFF
-,TRBV30,-,TRBJ2-3,TGTGCCACAACTGGGGGGAGTAGAGATACGCAGTATTTT,CATTGGSRDTQYF
-,TRBV23-1,-,TRBJ1-1,TGCGCCAGCAGTCAATCCCCCCGACAGACTGAAGCTTTCTTT,CASSQSPRQTEAFF
-,TRBV11-3,-,TRBJ2-7,TGTGCCAGCAGCGCCACTCTCTCCTTCGGACAGAAAAGCTACGAGCAGTACTTC,CASSATLSFGQKSYEQYF
TRBD1,TRBV5-1,few,TRBJ1-1,TGCGCCAGCAGGACACAGGGGATGTTCACTGAAGCTTTCTTT,CASRTQGMFTEAFF
-,TRBV5-1,-,TRBJ1-1,TGCGCCAGCAGCTTTCGAACAGGGAACACTGAAGCTTTCTTT,CASSFRTGNTEAFF
-,TRBV4-2,-,TRBJ2-4,TGTGCCAGCAGCCAAGAAGGCGCGGGCCTAGCCAAAAACATTCAGTACTTC,CASSQEGAGLAKNIQYF
TRBD2,TRBV29-1,-,TRBJ2-1,TGCAGCGTTGCGGCTAGCGGGCGACACAATGAGCAGTTCTTC,CSVAASGRHNEQFF
-,TRBV28,once,TRBJ1-2,TGTGCCAGCAGTCAAGGGGTCTATGGCTACACCTTC,CASSQGVYGYTF
TRBD1,TRBV4-1,-,TRBJ2-1,TGCGCCAGCAGCCAAGACCCGGTGGGGACAGTCTCCTACAATGAGCAGTTCTTC,CASSQDPVGTVSYNEQFF
TRBD1,TRBV5-6,-,TRBJ1-2,TGTGCCAGCAGCGAGGGTAGGGGGCATGGCTACACCTTC,CASSEGRGHGYTF
-,TRBV25-1,-,TRBJ1-1,TGTGCCACAGGGCGGGGAGCTGAAGCTTTCTTT,CATGRGAEAFF
TRBD2,TRBV7-3,-,TRBJ2-5,TGTGCCAGCAGCTTAGTCGGTCGGGAGGACCAGTACTTC,CASSLVGREDQYF
-,TRBV4-1,-,TRBJ1-1,TGCGCCAGCAGCCAAGAGGAGGGGCGAGTGAACACTGAAGCTTTCTTT,CASSQEEGRVNTEAFF
-,TRBV2,-,TRBJ2-2,TGTGCCAGCAGTGCGCTACTTACTAGGAGCGGGGAGCTGTTTTTT,CASSALLTRSGELFF
-,TRBV6-1,once,TRBJ1-2,TGTGCCAGCAGTGAAATTACAGGATGGGGAAACTATGGCTACACCTTC,CASSEITGWGNYGYTF
-,TRBV7-3,few,TRBJ1-2,TGTGCCAGCAGCTTAAAAGCAGGCTCTGGCTACACCTTC,CASSLKAGSGYTF
-,TRBV5-5,once,TRBJ1-2,TGTGCCAGCAGCCCAAACCCCGGGAACTATGGCTACACCTTC,CASSPNPGNYGYTF
-,TRBV29-1,-,TRBJ2-7,TGCAGCGTTCAAATACAGGGCTACGAGCAGTACTTC,CSVQIQGYEQYF
TRBD2,TRBV6-5,-,TRBJ2-1,TGTGCCAGCAAGCTAGCGGGGGGGATAGACAATGAGCAGTTCTTC,CASKLAGGIDNEQFF
-,TRBV19,-,TRBJ1-6,TGTGCCAGTAATACAGGGTGGGCTTCACCCCTCCACTTT,CASNTGWASPLHF